This T cell receptor beta chain was recovered during a study of blood T cell repertoires in COVID-19 (dated by TCRdb to 2020 to 2022). Background on the whole study: Collaborator samples came from the United States, Italy and Spain and covered acute and convalescent phases of COVID-19. HLA class I and class II types, where available, came from metadata supplied by the sample provider rather than from assay-based typing. The repertoires were made available in a free public database intended to serve as a resource for research on the immune response to SARS-CoV-2. Sample metadata almost always included a de-identified subject ID, COVID-19 status, age in years and sex. The prospective study material was composed of cDNA or gDNA derived from T cells, B-cell-depleted T cells, or PBMCs. Deeply sampled blood TCRbeta repertoires from subjects exposed to, actively infected with, or recovered from COVID-19 were included in the dataset. The samples were drawn from the first 160 participants of the ongoing ImmuneRACE study and from some 1,300 subjects provided by 6 global collaborators. General study outcomes and caveats: How much clinical and demographic metadata was included differed by source and by participant, and the metadata was provided uncurated.

In the prospective study, participants were roughly 18 to 89 years old, resided in 20 to 30 geographic areas of the United States, and were enrolled through a virtual design. In the prospective study, cohorts were assigned on the basis of participant-reported clinical history obtained from a screening survey and a study questionnaire. Exposed participants had been in contact with someone with a PCR-confirmed or clinician-diagnosed COVID-19 case within 2 weeks of study entry. Mobile phlebotomists in the prospective study collected whole blood, serum and a nasopharyngeal or oropharyngeal swab from every participant. Prospective study participants could optionally give additional blood draws and questionnaires over an approximately two-month period. Prospective study blood samples were shipped either frozen or at room temperature before DNA extraction. CDR1 and CDR2 (SGHKS, YYEKEE) derive from the germline V gene (reference sequence). Its CDR3 holds 14 amino acids, cysteine through phenylalanine. The entry retains the CDR3 DNA only, 42 bases that are in frame from base 1. At the junction V is shortened by 4 bases and J by 3 bases, with 11 bases in between.

This clone was observed a single time. It lacks a known antigen. Within one base of it there is no much larger clone, and no base qualities were kept. TCRbeta CDR3 regions were amplified from genomic DNA using the immunoSEQ Assay, a bias-controlled multiplex PCR. The study's own analysis went as follows. The number of nucleated cells in each sample was estimated from the amplification of reference gene primers within the assay. Sequence reads were collapsed and filtered to measure the absolute abundance of every unique TCRbeta CDR3 rearrangement. For each sample, productive Simpson clonality was calculated as the square root of Simpson's diversity index over productive rearrangements. The table comes from immuneACCESS by way of TCRdb, which keeps in-frame sequences with V and J called. Part of the clones is missing from these tables; in studies checked, under half for an unresolved V gene and the rest for unknown reasons. That table is the source of V, J and clone size, and D and trimming were worked out from the DNA. Recorded for this sample are 250,000 or so clones; 80% to 90% of them occurred a single time. The ten most abundant clones make up about 7% of the sample.

The receptor was derived from a woman aged 45-60 years who had been exposed to COVID-19. Sequencing input: PBMCs or T cells enriched from blood (not recorded which). The V gene is TRBV5-5 and the J gene is TRBJ2-1, with a weak D call of TRBD2 (6 bases match). CDR3 protein: CASSLGGIYNEQFF. The bases are TGTGCCAGCAGCCTCGGGGGAATCTACAATGAGCAGTTCTTC.